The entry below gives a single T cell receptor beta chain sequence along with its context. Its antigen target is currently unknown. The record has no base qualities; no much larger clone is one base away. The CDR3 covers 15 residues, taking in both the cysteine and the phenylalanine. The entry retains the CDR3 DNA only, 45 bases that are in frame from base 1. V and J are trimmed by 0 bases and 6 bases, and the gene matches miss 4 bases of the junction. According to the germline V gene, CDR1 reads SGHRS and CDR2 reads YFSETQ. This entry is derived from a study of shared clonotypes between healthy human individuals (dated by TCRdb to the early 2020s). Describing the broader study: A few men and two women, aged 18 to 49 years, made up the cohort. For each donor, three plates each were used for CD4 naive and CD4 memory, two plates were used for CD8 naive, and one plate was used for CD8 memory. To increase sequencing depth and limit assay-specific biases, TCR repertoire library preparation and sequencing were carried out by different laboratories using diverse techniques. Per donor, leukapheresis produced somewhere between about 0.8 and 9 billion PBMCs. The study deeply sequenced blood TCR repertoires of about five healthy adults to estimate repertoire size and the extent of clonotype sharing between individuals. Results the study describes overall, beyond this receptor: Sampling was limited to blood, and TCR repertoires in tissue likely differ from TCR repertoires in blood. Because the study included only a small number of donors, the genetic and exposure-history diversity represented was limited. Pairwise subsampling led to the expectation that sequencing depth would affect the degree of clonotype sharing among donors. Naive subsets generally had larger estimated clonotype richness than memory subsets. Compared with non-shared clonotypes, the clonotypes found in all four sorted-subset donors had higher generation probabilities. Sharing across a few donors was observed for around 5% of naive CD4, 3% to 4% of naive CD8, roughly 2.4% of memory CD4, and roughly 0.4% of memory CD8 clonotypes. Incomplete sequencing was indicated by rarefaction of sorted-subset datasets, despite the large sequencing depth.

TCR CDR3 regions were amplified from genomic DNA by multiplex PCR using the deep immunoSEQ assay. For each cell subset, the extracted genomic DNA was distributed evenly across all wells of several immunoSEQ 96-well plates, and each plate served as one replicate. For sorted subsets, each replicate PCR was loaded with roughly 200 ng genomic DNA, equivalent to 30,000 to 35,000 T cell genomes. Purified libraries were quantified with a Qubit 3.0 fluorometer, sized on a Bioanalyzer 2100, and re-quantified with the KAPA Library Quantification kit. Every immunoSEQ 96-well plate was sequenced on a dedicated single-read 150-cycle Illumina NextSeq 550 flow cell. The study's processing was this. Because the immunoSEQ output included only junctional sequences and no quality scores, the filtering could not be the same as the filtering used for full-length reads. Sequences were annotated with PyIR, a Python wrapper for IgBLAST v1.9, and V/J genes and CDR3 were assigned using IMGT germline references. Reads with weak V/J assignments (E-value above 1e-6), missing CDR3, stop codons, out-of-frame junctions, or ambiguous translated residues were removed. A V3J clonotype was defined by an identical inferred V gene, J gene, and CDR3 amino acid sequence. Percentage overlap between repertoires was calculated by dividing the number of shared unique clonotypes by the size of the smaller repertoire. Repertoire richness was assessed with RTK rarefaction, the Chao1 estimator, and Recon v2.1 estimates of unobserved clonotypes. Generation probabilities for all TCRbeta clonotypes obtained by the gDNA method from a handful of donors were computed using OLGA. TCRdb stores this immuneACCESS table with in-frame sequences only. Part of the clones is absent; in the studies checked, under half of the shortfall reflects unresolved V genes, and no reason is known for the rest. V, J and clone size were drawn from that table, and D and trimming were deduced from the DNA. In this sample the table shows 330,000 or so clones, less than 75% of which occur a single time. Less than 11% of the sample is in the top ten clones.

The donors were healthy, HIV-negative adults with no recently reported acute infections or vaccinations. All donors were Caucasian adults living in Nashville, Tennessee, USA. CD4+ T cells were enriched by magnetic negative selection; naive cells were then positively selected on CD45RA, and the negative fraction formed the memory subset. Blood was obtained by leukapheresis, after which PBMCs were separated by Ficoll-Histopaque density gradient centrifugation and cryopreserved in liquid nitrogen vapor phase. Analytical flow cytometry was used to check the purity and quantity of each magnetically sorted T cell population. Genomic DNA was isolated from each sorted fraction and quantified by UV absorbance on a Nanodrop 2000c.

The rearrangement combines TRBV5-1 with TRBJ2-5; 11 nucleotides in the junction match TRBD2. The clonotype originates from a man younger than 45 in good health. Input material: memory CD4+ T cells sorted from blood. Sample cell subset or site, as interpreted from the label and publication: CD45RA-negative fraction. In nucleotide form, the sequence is TGCGCCAGCAGCTTGGTAGCGGGAGGGGATAAGACCCAGTACTTC. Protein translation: CASSLVAGGDKTQYF.